These 21 T cell receptor beta chains came from one sample sequenced in a study of shared clonotypes between healthy human individuals. The table came from immunoSEQ multiplex PCR; TCRdb's copy has only in-frame clones and leaves some out. The sample holds roughly 170,000 clones; 65% to 70% are singletons and the top ten take more than 9%. Sample: memory CD4+ T cells sorted from blood. Subset indicated: CD45RA-negative fraction. The receptors were sampled from a man in his thirties or forties in good health.

This clone turned up a few times. The chain uses TRBV9 and TRBJ2-2; D is ambiguous. Germline V gives CDR1 SGDLS, CDR2 YYNGEE. This CDR3 has 16 amino acids. Trimming took off 0 bases at V and 3 bases at J, with 12 bases between the two ends. CDR3 DNA sequence: TGTGCCAGCAGCGTAGGATTAGGGTTCGACACCGGGGAGCTGTTTTTT. Protein product: CASSVGLGFDTGELFF.

This chain connects TRBV27 to TRBJ2-3; 10 nucleotides align to TRBD1. This CDR3 has 19 amino acids. V lost 5 bases and J lost 0; bases outside the gene matches: 14. CDR1 is MNHEY, CDR2 SMNVEV, per germline (reference sequence). Here the CDR3 reads CASSPDPGDRGASTDTQYF. The CDR3 DNA reads as TGTGCCAGCAGTCCGGACCCGGGGGACAGGGGTGCTAGCACAGATACGCAGTATTTT.

J is TRBJ2-4 and V is TRBV30; D is unclear. This CDR3 region has 16 residues. The ends were cut back, 3 bases at V and 3 bases at J, with 18 bases in the middle. Germline V gene lookup returns CDR1 GTSNPN and CDR2 SVGIG (reference sequence). The CDR3 bases are TGTGCCTGGAGCTATAAAACTGGGAAAGGCAAAAACATTCAGTACTTC. It encodes CAWSYKTGKGKNIQYF.

The chain employs TRBV5-1 and TRBJ2-7; perhaps D is TRBD1 or TRBD2 (5 bases each). The CDR3 has 15 amino acids. V lost 2 bases, J lost 3 bases, and 15 bases lay in between. Germline V gene lookup returns CDR1 SGHRS and CDR2 YFSETQ. CDR3: CASSFGTDSFYEQYF. CDR3 coding DNA: TGCGCCAGCAGCTTTGGGACGGATTCTTTCTACGAGCAGTACTTC.

The rearrangement joins TRBV28 to TRBJ1-1; D is uncertain. The V end was cut by 3 bases, the J end by 0 bases, with 11 bases between. In germline, CDR1 is MDHEN, CDR2 SYDVKM. The CDR3 contains 15 residues. CDR3 sequence (DNA): TGTGCCAGCAGTTTTAGTGGGTGGTTGAACACTGAAGCTTTCTTT. Translated: CASSFSGWLNTEAFF.

The chain couples TRBV5-6 to TRBJ1-2; TRBD1 might be the D (5 bases). This CDR3 comprises 14 residues. The V end lost 5 bases, the J end lost 3 bases, and 14 bases lay between the germline ends. Germline V lookup: CDR1 SGHDT, CDR2 YYEEEE. CDR3 nucleotide sequence: TGTGCCAGCAGAAGAGGTGGCAGGGACTATGGCTACACCTTC. Amino acid sequence: CASRRGGRDYGYTF.

This clone showed up just a few times. This rearrangement joins TRBV4-1 to TRBJ2-5; 8 bases align to TRBD1. The V gene end was trimmed by 1 base and the J gene end by 1 base; junction bases not matched to a gene: 2. The CDR3 consists of 15 residues. CDR1 MGHRA and CDR2 YSYEKL come from the germline V gene. The CDR3 DNA sequence: TGCGCCAGCAGCCAAGGGGACAGGCCCCAAGAGACCCAGTACTTC. Encoded protein: CASSQGDRPQETQYF.

This clone was counted once. V is TRBV27 and J is TRBJ2-7, with D tentatively TRBD1 or TRBD2 (6 bases each). The CDR3 has 14 amino acids. The germline V and J ends were trimmed by 7 bases and 9 bases, with 22 bases remaining between them. CDR1 and CDR2 from the germline V gene are MNHEY and SMNVEV (reference sequence). The CDR3 region is CASTGASAGSVQYF. In DNA form, the CDR3 reads TGTGCCAGCACAGGGGCTAGCGCGGGTAGCGTGCAGTACTTC.

A remark on this clone: The junction does not match germline at one end; this may be a read error. The V call is TRBV14, the J call TRBJ1-5; 10 bases match TRBD1. The CDR3 totals 14 residues. Germline CDR1 reads SGHDN; CDR2 reads FVKESK. The CDR3 is CASSPTGGNQPQHF. DNA for the CDR3: TGTGCCAGCAGCCCGACAGGGGGCAACCAGCCCCAGCATTTT. Full variable domain (remainder filled in from reference TRBV14 and TRBJ1-5): EAGVTQFPSHSVIEKGQTVTLRCDPISGHDNLYWYRRVMGKEIKFLLHFVKESKQDESGMPNNRFLAERTGGTYSTLKVQPAELEDSGVYFCASSPTGGNQPQHFGDGTRLSIL.

A word on this clone: Within the sample, other DNA sequences also encode this same CDR3. The J gene is TRBJ2-3, the V gene TRBV5-1; D is unresolved. The V and J ends lost 3 bases and 0 bases respectively, with 5 bases between them. CDR1 is SGHRS and CDR2 is YFSETQ in the germline V gene. The CDR3 consists of 13 residues. The CDR3 sequence is CASSSGSTDTQYF. CDR3 coding DNA: TGCGCCAGCAGCTCAGGTAGCACAGATACGCAGTATTTT.

V gene TRBV9 combines with J gene TRBJ2-1; 9 bases match TRBD2. The ends lost 3 bases at V and 1 base at J; junction bases unmatched: 11. This CDR3 contains 18 residues. Germline V gene data show CDR1 as SGDLS and CDR2 as YYNGEE. CDR3 loop: CASSASIGAGGSYNEQFF. Written as DNA, the CDR3 is TGTGCCAGCAGCGCCTCCATAGGAGCGGGAGGTTCCTACAATGAGCAGTTCTTC.

This clone has more than one count but fewer than ten. The chain is built from TRBV18 and TRBJ1-1; no firm D call. The CDR3 runs to 17 residues. From germline, CDR1 is KGHSH and CDR2 LQKENI. V lost 2 bases to trimming and J lost 1 base, with 17 bases between them. This CDR3 is CASSPFGSGRSNTEAFF. In DNA form, the CDR3 reads TGTGCCAGCTCACCATTTGGTTCGGGGAGATCGAACACTGAAGCTTTCTTT.

This clone was seen a few times. The chain joins TRBV11-2 to TRBJ2-5; 8 positions agree with TRBD1. CDR3 length: 16 amino acids. The junction had 8 bases not matched to a gene; V was cut back by 2 bases and J by 3 bases. Germline V gene data show CDR1 as SGHAT and CDR2 as FQNNGV. DNA of the CDR3: TGTGCCAGCAGCTTACTTTCCGGGACAGGTGAAGAGACCCAGTACTTC. Translation gives CASSLLSGTGEETQYF.

The chain links TRBV30 to TRBJ2-5; D remains ambiguous. CDR3 length: 14 residues. V was trimmed by 2 bases and J by 5 bases, leaving 15 bases between them. The germline V gene has CDR1 GTSNPN and CDR2 SVGIG (reference sequence). The DNA for the CDR3 is TGTGCCTGGAGTCCTACCCCACTACTGGAGACCCAGTACTTC. Protein product: CAWSPTPLLETQYF.

This rearrangement joins TRBV5-4 to TRBJ2-3; 14 bases align to TRBD2. This CDR3 comprises 17 residues. V gave up 3 bases and J gave up 1 base; unmatched junction bases: 4. Germline CDR1 SGHNT, CDR2 YYREEE (reference sequence). CDR3 amino acids: CASSSPGLAGGTDTQYF. DNA for the CDR3: TGTGCCAGCAGCTCACCGGGACTAGCGGGAGGCACAGATACGCAGTATTTT.

Worth noting for this clone: A far larger clone is off by one base, so a read error is likely. Other DNA sequences in this sample translate to the same CDR3. The chain joins TRBV7-8 to TRBJ2-7; tentatively, D is TRBD2 (5 bases). Germline loops: CDR1 SGHVS, CDR2 FQNEAQ. There are 13 residues in the CDR3. V was pared by 1 base and J by 4 bases, with 8 bases between. CDR3 loop: CASSLEAEYEQYF. CDR3 in DNA: TGTGCCAGCAGCTTAGAAGCGGAGTACGAGCAGTACTTC. Full variable domain (remainder filled in from reference TRBV7-8 and TRBJ2-7): GAGVSQSPRYKVAKRGQDVALRCDPISGHVSLFWYQQALGQGPEFLTYFQNEAQLDKSGLPSDRFFAERPEGSVSTLKIQRTQQEDSAVYLCASSLEAEYEQYFGPGTRLTVT.

The J gene is TRBJ2-5, the V gene TRBV14; no firm D call. Trimming pared 0 bases from V and 7 bases from J, leaving 9 bases between. CDR1 SGHDN and CDR2 FVKESK come from the germline V gene. The CDR3 extends over 13 amino acids. CDR3: CASSQDPMGTQYF. As DNA, the CDR3 is TGTGCCAGCAGCCAAGACCCTATGGGGACCCAGTACTTC.

The chain couples TRBV9 to TRBJ2-2; maybe TRBD2 (7 bases). The length of the CDR3 is 17 residues. The V gene lost 4 bases and the J gene lost 6 bases, with 22 bases spanning the gap. Germline CDR1 reads SGDLS; CDR2 reads YYNGEE. The CDR3 coding sequence is TGTGCCAGCAGCCCGCTAGGGGGGAGGGCCTCCTCCGGGGAGCTGTTTTTT. Its protein product is CASSPLGGRASSGELFF.

The rearrangement links TRBV7-2 to TRBJ2-1; 7 nucleotides match TRBD2. Trimming took 4 bases from V and 5 from J; bases not matched to a gene: 8. Per germline, CDR1 SGHTA and CDR2 FQGNSA. The CDR3 length is 15 residues. The CDR3 DNA sequence: TGTGCCAGCAGCTCTGGACTAGTAGGTAACAATGAGCAGTTCTTC. Encoded protein: CASSSGLVGNNEQFF.

This chain uses TRBV27 with TRBJ2-2; 10 nucleotides line up with TRBD2. V lost 7 bases and J lost 4; bases outside the gene matches: 27. CDR1 is MNHEY and CDR2 is SMNVEV in the germline V gene (reference sequence). CDR3 length: 22 residues. The CDR3 spells CASTQPGQGLSGRLATTGELFF. CDR3 bases: TGTGCCAGCACCCAACCGGGGCAGGGCCTTAGCGGGAGGTTGGCGACCACCGGGGAGCTGTTTTTT.

The chain joins TRBV2 to TRBJ2-5; 7 bases fit TRBD1. Germline-derived CDR1 and CDR2 are SNHLY and FYNNEI. The V and J ends lost 5 bases and 3 bases, in that order; junction bases with no gene match: 3. The CDR3 covers 13 residues. The CDR3 sequence: CASSWTGEETQYF. For the CDR3, the DNA is TGTGCCAGCAGTTGGACAGGAGAAGAGACCCAGTACTTC.